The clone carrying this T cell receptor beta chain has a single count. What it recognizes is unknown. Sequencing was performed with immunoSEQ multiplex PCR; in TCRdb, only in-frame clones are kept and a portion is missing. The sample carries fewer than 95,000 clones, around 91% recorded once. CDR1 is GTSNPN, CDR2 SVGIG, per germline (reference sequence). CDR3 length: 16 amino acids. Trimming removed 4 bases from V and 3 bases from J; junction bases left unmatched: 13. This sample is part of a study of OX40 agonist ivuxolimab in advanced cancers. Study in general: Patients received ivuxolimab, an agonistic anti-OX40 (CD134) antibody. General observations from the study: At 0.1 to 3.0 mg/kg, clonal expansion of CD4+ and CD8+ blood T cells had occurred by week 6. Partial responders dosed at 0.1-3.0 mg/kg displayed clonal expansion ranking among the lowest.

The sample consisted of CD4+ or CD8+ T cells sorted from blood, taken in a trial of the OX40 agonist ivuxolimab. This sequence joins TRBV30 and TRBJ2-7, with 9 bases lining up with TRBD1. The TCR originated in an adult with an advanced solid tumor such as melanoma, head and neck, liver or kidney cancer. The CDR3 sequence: CAWNAKRTGANYEQYF. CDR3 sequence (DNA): TGTGCCTGGAATGCAAAAAGGACAGGGGCGAACTACGAGCAGTACTTC.